This TCR beta chain was identified during a study of cytomegalovirus exposure and HLA in healthy donors. Study outcomes and limitations: Cytomegalovirus status was reportedly diagnosed by the classifier with high specificity and sensitivity. Judged likely to be a sequencing artifact was a cluster of highly shared sequence variants. Earlier analysis yielded a pattern in which most TCR beta V segments were productive about 90% or about 30% of the time.

PCR amplification relied on 60 Vbeta primers (plus 13 Jbeta primers). How the authors handled the data: Unique TCR beta chains totaled roughly 79 million in a later count, with around 12 million of them shared. The method was immunoSEQ multiplex PCR; TCRdb's version includes in-frame clones alone and lacks a portion of them. The DNA was the basis for D and trimming; V, J and clone size are from that table. Found here are fewer than 150,000 clones, less than 85% of them singletons; the top ten hold approximately 6.3%. A note on this clone: What it recognizes is unknown.

Losses at the gene ends were 2 bases for V and 2 bases for J; bases not matched to a gene: 7. Germline assignment: CDR1 SNHLY and CDR2 FYNNEI. This CDR3 has 17 residues. The specimen sequenced was PBMCs. This TCR was recovered from a man in his forties or fifties in good health and CMV-seropositive. The chain links TRBV2 to TRBJ2-2; TRBD2 aligns across 8 bases. CDR3 nucleotides: TGTGCCAGCAGTGAAAACGCGGGGGGCGTTAACACCGGGGAGCTGTTTTTT. This encodes CASSENAGGVNTGELFF.